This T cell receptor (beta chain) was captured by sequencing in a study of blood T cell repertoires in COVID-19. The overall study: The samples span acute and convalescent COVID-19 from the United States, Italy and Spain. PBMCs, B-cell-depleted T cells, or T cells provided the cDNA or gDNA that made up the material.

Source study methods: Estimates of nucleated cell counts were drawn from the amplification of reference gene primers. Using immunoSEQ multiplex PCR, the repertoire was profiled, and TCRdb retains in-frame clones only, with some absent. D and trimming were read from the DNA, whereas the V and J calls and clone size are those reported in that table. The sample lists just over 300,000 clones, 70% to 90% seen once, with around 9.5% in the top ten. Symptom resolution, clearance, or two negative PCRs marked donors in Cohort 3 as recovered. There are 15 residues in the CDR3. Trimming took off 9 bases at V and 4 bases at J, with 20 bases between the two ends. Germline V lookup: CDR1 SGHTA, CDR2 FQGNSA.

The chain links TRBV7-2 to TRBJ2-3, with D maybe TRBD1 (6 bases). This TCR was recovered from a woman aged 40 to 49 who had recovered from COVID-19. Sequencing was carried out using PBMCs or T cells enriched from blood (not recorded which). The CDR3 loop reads CASILGRGGADTQYF. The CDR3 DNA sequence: TGTGCCAGTATTTTGGGCAGGGGCGGTGCAGATACGCAGTATTTT. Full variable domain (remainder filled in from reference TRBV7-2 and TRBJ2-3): GAGVSQSPSNKVTEKGKDVELRCDPISGHTALYWYRQSLGQGLEFLIYFQGNSAPDKSGLPSDRFSAERTGGSVSTLTIQRTQQEDSAVYLCASILGRGGADTQYFGPGTRLTVL.